Presented here are 30 T cell receptor beta chains from one specimen sequenced in a study of CD8 T cells in Susac syndrome. Random hexamers were used to reverse transcribe roughly 0.5 to 1 ug of RNA. One entry per CDR3 protein results from TCRdb running MiXCR on the immunoSEQ multiplex PCR reads. Here the sample spans about 440,000 distinct CDR3 sequences, 85% being singletons. What was sequenced was CD8+ T cells from PBMCs. These TCRs come from a human donor with multiple sclerosis.

V gene TRBV4-1 combines with J gene TRBJ2-1; maybe TRBD2 (5 bases). CDR3 size: 17 residues. CDR1 and CDR2 from the germline V gene are MGHRA and YSYEKL. Trimming took 1 base from V and 0 from J, leaving 13 bases between them. CDR3 region: CASSQAPELASYNEQFF. CDR3 in DNA: TGCGCCAGCAGCCAAGCCCCCGAGCTAGCCTCCTACAATGAGCAGTTCTTC.

V and J are TRBV6-1 and TRBJ1-1; D is unclear. The CDR3 extends over 15 amino acids. The V end was cut by 4 bases, the J end by 1 base, with 13 bases between. Germline V gene lookup returns CDR1 MNHNS and CDR2 SASEGT. CDR3 amino acids: CASSAAGETNTEAFF. CDR3 coding DNA: TGTGCCAGCAGTGCGGCAGGCGAAACGAACACTGAAGCTTTCTTT.

This clonotype turned up a few times. The rearrangement uses TRBV6-1 and TRBJ2-1; 9 nucleotides align to TRBD2. The V gene end was trimmed by 4 bases and the J gene end by 7 bases; junction bases not matched to a gene: 2. Germline V lookup: CDR1 MNHNS, CDR2 SASEGT. The length of the CDR3 is 13 residues. CDR3 loop: CASSGLAENEQFF. CDR3 in DNA: TGTGCCAGCAGTGGACTAGCGGAAAATGAGCAGTTCTTC.

The chain has TRBV5-6 and TRBJ1-2; TRBD1 matches 9 bases. The germline gives CDR1 SGHDT, CDR2 YYEEEE. The CDR3 contains 14 residues. Germline trimming cut 4 bases from V and 5 bases from J; bases unmatched to any gene: 6. CDR3 nucleotide sequence: TGTGCCAGCAGCCGGATCGGACAGGGGTATGGCTACACCTTC. Protein product: CASSRIGQGYGYTF.

The chain links TRBV7-9 to TRBJ2-3; 8 bases map to TRBD2. Trimming at V came to 4 bases and at J to 5 bases, leaving 8 bases not matched to a gene. Looked up from germline, CDR1 is SEHNR and CDR2 is FQNEAQ (reference sequence). The CDR3 runs to 15 residues. The CDR3 sequence: CASSSPGTRRDTQYF. CDR3 coding DNA: TGTGCCAGCAGCTCCCCCGGGACTAGGCGAGATACGCAGTATTTT.

The chain uses TRBV20-1 and TRBJ2-4, with D possibly being TRBD1 or TRBD2 (7 bases each). CDR3 length equals 17 residues. Germline V gene data show CDR1 as DFQATT and CDR2 as SNEGSKA (reference sequence). The V gene lost 2 bases and the J gene lost 3 bases, with 20 bases spanning the gap. The CDR3, as DNA: TGCAGTGCTAGAAAGGGACTACCAGGGGGGGGCAAAAACATTCAGTACTTC. Translation gives CSARKGLPGGGKNIQYF.

The genes are TRBV28 and TRBJ2-7; D possibly matches TRBD1 or TRBD2 (5 bases each). The CDR3 loop spans 13 amino acids. The germline V and J ends were trimmed by 3 bases and 4 bases, with 10 bases remaining between them. CDR1 and CDR2 (germline): MDHEN, SYDVKM. The CDR3 protein is CASSFRGGYEQYF. The CDR3, as DNA: TGTGCCAGCAGTTTCCGGGGCGGGTACGAGCAGTACTTC.

The V gene is TRBV27, the J gene TRBJ2-7; D not resolved. CDR1 is MNHEY and CDR2 is SMNVEV in the germline V gene (reference sequence). V lost 2 bases and J 5 bases, leaving 10 bases between the germline ends. The CDR3 totals 13 residues. The CDR3 DNA reads TGTGCCAGCAGTTTAATGCAGGCCCACGAGCAGTACTTC. The encoded protein is CASSLMQAHEQYF.

The chain recombines TRBV2 with TRBJ2-4; D possibly corresponds to TRBD2 (5 bases). The CDR3 extends over 13 amino acids. Trimming removed 8 bases from V and 0 bases from J, with 8 bases in between. The germline V gene encodes CDR1 SNHLY and CDR2 FYNNEI. The chain's CDR3 is CASEGRAKNIQYF. In nucleotides, the CDR3 is TGTGCCAGCGAGGGAAGAGCCAAAAACATTCAGTACTTC.

The rearrangement joins TRBV29-1 to TRBJ1-1; no reliable D call. This CDR3 spans 17 amino acids. Germline CDR1 SQVTM, CDR2 ANQGSEA. V lost 0 bases, J lost 8 bases, and 25 bases lay in between. The CDR3 loop is CSVEDLGQALNTEEAFF. The CDR3 DNA reads TGCAGCGTTGAAGATCTCGGGCAGGCCCTGAACACTGAAGAAGCTTTCTTT. Full variable domain (missing parts from reference TRBV29-1 and TRBJ1-1): SAVISQKPSRDICQRGTSLTIQCQVDSQVTMMFWYRQQPGQSLTLIATANQGSEATYESGFVIDKFPISRPNLTFSTLTVSNMSPEDSSIYLCSVEDLGQALNTEEAFFGQGTRLTVV.

The rearrangement uses TRBV29-1 and TRBJ2-1, with D hard to call. Per the germline V gene, CDR1 is SQVTM and CDR2 is ANQGSEA. V shed 3 bases and J shed 9 bases, with 12 bases lying between them. The CDR3 runs to 12 residues. CDR3 coding DNA: TGCAGCGTTGATTTCCTGGAGTTTGAGCAGTTCTTC. Protein: CSVDFLEFEQFF.

The J gene is TRBJ2-1, the V gene TRBV6-2 or TRBV6-3, with 9 nucleotides matching TRBD2. V lost 3 bases and J lost 2; bases outside the gene matches: 2. This CDR3 spans 15 amino acids. CDR1 and CDR2 (germline): MNHEY, SVGEGT. CDR3 sequence reads: CASSYAGGAYNEQFF. DNA of the CDR3: TGTGCCAGCAGTTATGCGGGGGGGGCCTACAATGAGCAGTTCTTC.

The chain links TRBV10-1 to TRBJ1-1, with D tentatively TRBD1 (6 bases). This CDR3 region has 13 residues. Germline CDR1 reads WNHNN; CDR2 reads SYGVQD (reference sequence). Trimming left V 5 bases short and J 5 bases short, with 12 bases between. The CDR3 here is CASSTRGETEAFF. For the CDR3, the DNA is TGCGCCAGCAGTACCAGGGGTGAAACTGAAGCTTTCTTT.

This clonotype was observed once. J is TRBJ2-1 and V is TRBV7-9; possible D gene TRBD1, 6 bases. Deletions cut 7 bases from V and 0 bases from J, with 19 bases between. Germline values: CDR1 SEHNR, CDR2 FQNEAQ (reference sequence). CDR3 size: 17 residues. The chain's CDR3 is CASTLPKGDPSYNEQFF. The CDR3 DNA is TGTGCCAGCACCCTTCCGAAGGGGGATCCCTCCTACAATGAGCAGTTCTTC.

This chain connects TRBV7-8 to TRBJ2-3, with TRBD1 identical over 7 bases. CDR1 and CDR2 from the germline V gene are SGHVS and FQNEAQ. The CDR3 totals 18 residues. The J segment lost 0 bases and the V segment lost 4 bases, leaving 13 bases of the junction unmatched. Written as DNA, the CDR3 is TGTGCCAGCAGCTCGGGACAGCGCCGAACCAGGAGCACAGATACGCAGTATTTT. Translation: CASSSGQRRTRSTDTQYF.

The V call is TRBV7-2, the J call TRBJ2-2; D gene uncertain. CDR1 SGHTA and CDR2 FQGNSA come from the germline V gene. Trimming took 5 bases from V and 2 from J, leaving 15 bases between them. The CDR3 length is 16 residues. The CDR3 DNA is TGTGCCAGCAGCCCCTCCCCAGCGACAAACACCGGGGAGCTGTTTTTT. This codes for CASSPSPATNTGELFF. The whole variable domain, filled in from reference TRBV7-2 and TRBJ2-2, reads GAGVSQSPSNKVTEKGKDVELRCDPISGHTALYWYRQSLGQGLEFLIYFQGNSAPDKSGLPSDRFSAERTGGSVSTLTIQRTQQEDSAVYLCASSPSPATNTGELFFGEGSRLTVL.

The chain couples TRBV6-6 to TRBJ1-1; possible D gene TRBD1, 6 bases. Germline V CDR1 and CDR2: MNHNY, SVGAGI (reference sequence). The CDR3 sequence is 14 residues long. With 2 bases removed from V and 5 bases from J, the gap between germline ends came to 12 bases. The DNA for the CDR3 is TGTGCCAGCAGTTACGAGGGGGGTAAAACTGAAGCTTTCTTT. As protein: CASSYEGGKTEAFF.

The chain recombines TRBV2 with TRBJ2-1, with 10 positions matching TRBD2. The length of the CDR3 is 15 residues. Trimming took 3 bases from V and 6 from J; bases not matched to a gene: 5. In germline, CDR1 is SNHLY, CDR2 FYNNEI. As DNA, the CDR3 is TGTGCCAGCAGTGATACTAGCGGGATAAGCAATGAGCAGTTCTTC. Amino acid sequence: CASSDTSGISNEQFF.

V is TRBV7-9 and J is TRBJ2-1; D uncertain. The germline gives CDR1 SEHNR, CDR2 FQNEAQ (reference sequence). Trimming removed 4 bases at V and 0 bases at J, with 10 bases between. The CDR3 totals 15 residues. CDR3 amino acids: CASSSPASSYNEQFF. DNA of the CDR3: TGTGCCAGCAGCTCCCCCGCGTCCTCCTACAATGAGCAGTTCTTC.

The chain is built from TRBV13 and TRBJ1-5; a weak D match, TRBD1 (6 bases). The ends were cut back, 2 bases at V and 2 bases at J, with 10 bases in the middle. Per germline, CDR1 PRHDT and CDR2 FYEKMQ (reference sequence). The CDR3 runs 15 residues. In DNA, the CDR3 is TGTGCCAGCAGCTTACAGGGGTTCCGCAATCAGCCCCAGCATTTT. Its protein product is CASSLQGFRNQPQHF.

V is TRBV10-2 and J is TRBJ1-2, with D unresolved. The CDR3 loop spans 19 amino acids. V was clipped by 0 bases and J by 8 bases, with 28 bases between them. Germline CDR1 WSHSY, CDR2 SAAADI. CDR3: CASSESRRPERQKGGGYTF. The DNA for the CDR3 is TGCGCCAGCAGTGAGTCTCGCCGGCCCGAGAGGCAAAAAGGCGGCGGCTACACCTTC.

The rearrangement joins TRBV3-1 to TRBJ2-5; no reliable D call. This CDR3 is 13 amino acids long. From germline, CDR1 is LGHDT and CDR2 YNNKEL (reference sequence). V was trimmed by 0 bases and J by 5 bases, leaving 7 bases between them. Here the CDR3 reads CASSQESGETQYF. The CDR3 DNA sequence: TGTGCCAGCAGCCAAGAGTCAGGCGAGACCCAGTACTTC.

This sequence joins TRBV12-3 or TRBV12-4 and TRBJ1-3, with D unclear. V lost 2 bases to trimming and J lost 0 bases, with 8 bases between them. This CDR3 spans 15 amino acids. The CDR3 reads CASSLSRISGNTIYF. The CDR3 DNA reads as TGTGCCAGCAGTTTATCTCGGATCTCTGGAAACACCATATATTTT.

The V call is TRBV27, the J call TRBJ2-3; D not certain. This CDR3 has 12 residues. V was trimmed by 7 bases and J by 5 bases, leaving 10 bases between them. Germline V gene lookup returns CDR1 MNHEY and CDR2 SMNVEV (reference sequence). CDR3 sequence reads: CASNFLGDTQYF. For the CDR3, the DNA is TGTGCCAGCAATTTCCTTGGAGATACGCAGTATTTT.

V gene TRBV3-1 combines with J gene TRBJ2-1, with 11 positions matching TRBD2. Germline V lookup: CDR1 LGHDT, CDR2 YNNKEL (reference sequence). The CDR3 is made up of 21 amino acids. V shed 4 bases, J shed 0 bases, and the junction held 17 bases outside the gene matches. In DNA, the CDR3 is TGTGCCAGCAGCCCATCGTTAAGACTAGCGGGATGGCGCAGCTCCTACAATGAGCAGTTCTTC. Translation: CASSPSLRLAGWRSSYNEQFF.

This clonotype was picked up a small number of times. The chain has TRBV5-6 and TRBJ1-5; D is uncertain. V lost 0 bases and J lost 9, with 7 bases in between. The length of the CDR3 is 12 residues. CDR1 and CDR2 (germline): SGHDT, YYEEEE. CDR3 loop: CASSLEGAPQHF. The CDR3 DNA reads as TGTGCCAGCAGCTTGGAAGGTGCGCCCCAGCATTTT.

This clonotype was detected only a few times. The chain combines TRBV19 with TRBJ1-1; 9 nucleotides line up with TRBD1. J was trimmed by 5 bases and V by 5 bases; bases with no gene match: 9. Per germline, CDR1 LNHDA and CDR2 SQIVND (reference sequence). The length of the CDR3 is 15 residues. The CDR3 DNA reads TGTGCCAGTAGTTTACAGGGGGCCGGTTCTACTGAAGCTTTCTTT. It is translated as CASSLQGAGSTEAFF.

The chain is built from TRBV29-1 and TRBJ2-3, with 9 bases that match TRBD1. Germline V gene lookup returns CDR1 SQVTM and CDR2 ANQGSEA. Trimming removed 0 bases from V and 2 bases from J; junction bases left unmatched: 9. CDR3 length equals 17 residues. The CDR3 spells CSVEEGARTGVTDTQYF. The DNA for the CDR3 is TGCAGCGTTGAAGAGGGGGCCCGGACAGGGGTCACAGATACGCAGTATTTT.

J is TRBJ2-2 and V is TRBV9, with TRBD2 matching 9 bases. J gave up 5 bases and V 3 bases, and 5 bases lay outside the gene matches. The CDR3 spans 15 residues. The germline V gene has CDR1 SGDLS and CDR2 YYNGEE. Here the CDR3 reads CASSGSGRGTGELFF. Written as DNA, the CDR3 is TGTGCCAGCAGCGGTAGCGGGAGAGGGACCGGGGAGCTGTTTTTT.

The chain has TRBV30 and TRBJ1-1, with 7 nucleotides matching TRBD1. V lost 3 bases, J lost 2 bases, and 6 bases stayed unmatched. Looked up from germline, CDR1 is GTSNPN and CDR2 is SVGIG (reference sequence). The CDR3 consists of 14 residues. CDR3 amino acids: CAWSTGQSNTEAFF. In nucleotides, the CDR3 is TGTGCCTGGAGCACGGGACAGAGTAACACTGAAGCTTTCTTT. The entire variable domain, with the rest obtained from reference TRBV30 and TRBJ1-1, is as follows: SQTIHQWPATLVQPVGSPLSLECTVEGTSNPNLYWYRQAAGRGLQLLFYSVGIGQISSEVPQNLSASRPQDRQFILSSKKLLLSDSGFYLCAWSTGQSNTEAFFGQGTRLTVV.